The 21 T cell receptor beta chains presented below share a single source sample, sequenced in a study of blood T cell repertoires in COVID-19. The data were produced by immunoSEQ multiplex PCR, yet TCRdb's version contains in-frame clones alone and is incomplete. The sample has about 290,000 clones, under 90% seen once. The sequenced sample consisted of peripheral blood. These TCRs come from a woman aged 25 to 39 with COVID-19, enrolled during active disease.

The gene calls are TRBV5-1 and TRBJ1-6; TRBD1 matches 7 bases. The V gene end was trimmed by 4 bases and the J gene end by 4 bases; junction bases not matched to a gene: 14. The CDR3 runs 18 residues. The V gene's germline CDR1 is SGHRS and CDR2 YFSETQ. The CDR3 nucleotides read TGCGCCAGCAGCCTGACCTTCGGACAGGTCAATTATAATTCACCCCTCCACTTT. As protein: CASSLTFGQVNYNSPLHF.

The J gene is TRBJ2-3, the V gene TRBV28; TRBD2 aligns across 9 bases. The CDR3 loop spans 14 amino acids. V lost 8 bases and J lost 2; bases outside the gene matches: 5. Germline V CDR1 and CDR2: MDHEN, SYDVKM. The chain's CDR3 is CASDSGGFTDTQYF. The CDR3 DNA follows: TGTGCCAGCGATAGCGGGGGTTTCACAGATACGCAGTATTTT.

The chain has TRBV2 and TRBJ1-2; no definite D call. There are 13 residues in the CDR3. Trimming stripped 5 bases from V and 7 bases from J, with 14 bases between. The germline V gene encodes CDR1 SNHLY and CDR2 FYNNEI. CDR3 DNA sequence: TGTGCCAGCAGTCCCGGAGGACTCCCTGGCTACACCTTC. This codes for CASSPGGLPGYTF.

This chain joins TRBV3-1 (or the pseudogene TRBV3-2) and TRBJ1-2; no clear D gene. V was pared by 2 bases and J by 2 bases, with 12 bases between. This CDR3 spans 15 amino acids. The germline V gene encodes CDR1 LGHDT and CDR2 YNNKEL (reference sequence). CDR3 in amino acids: CASSQNAGKNYGYTF. DNA of the CDR3: TGTGCCAGCAGCCAAAATGCGGGAAAGAACTATGGCTACACCTTC.

The V gene is TRBV4-1, the J gene TRBJ1-1; 7 bases map to TRBD1. The CDR3 contains 15 residues. CDR1 MGHRA and CDR2 YSYEKL come from the germline V gene. The trim removed 4 bases at V and 5 bases at J, leaving 10 bases unmatched. The CDR3 loop reads CASSLRDSFMTEAFF. CDR3 DNA sequence: TGCGCCAGCAGCCTAAGGGACAGTTTTATGACTGAAGCTTTCTTT.

V and J are TRBV3-1 (or the pseudogene TRBV3-2) and TRBJ1-1; D is unclear. The CDR3 spans 15 residues. The germline CDR1 and CDR2 sequences are LGHDT and YNNKEL (reference sequence). Trimming removed 4 bases from V and 1 base from J, with 13 bases in between. CDR3 nucleotides: TGTGCCAGCAGCCCGCTAGAGGGAAGGAACACTGAAGCTTTCTTT. It codes for CASSPLEGRNTEAFF.

The V call is TRBV7-7, the J call TRBJ2-1; TRBD2 matches 10 bases. Trimming at V came to 3 bases and at J to 6 bases, leaving 8 bases not matched to a gene. Germline V gene data show CDR1 as SSHAT and CDR2 as FNYEAQ (reference sequence). This CDR3 has 16 amino acids. CDR3 residues: CASSLGTSGALNEQFF. Here the CDR3 DNA reads TGTGCCAGCAGCTTGGGAACTAGCGGGGCTCTCAATGAGCAGTTCTTC.

V is TRBV5-1 and J is TRBJ2-5, with D possibly being TRBD2 (7 bases). The V gene lost 4 bases and the J gene lost 1 base, with 14 bases spanning the gap. The length of the CDR3 is 15 residues. Germline lookup yields CDR1 SGHRS and CDR2 YFSETQ. CDR3 nucleotides: TGCGCCAGCAGCGAGGGGGGAGGGGTCCAAGAGACCCAGTACTTC. It specifies CASSEGGGVQETQYF. Drawing the rest from reference TRBV5-1 and TRBJ2-5, the complete variable domain is KAGVTQTPRYLIKTRGQQVTLSCSPISGHRSVSWYQQTPGQGLQFLFEYFSETQRNKGNFPGRFSGRQFSNSRSEMNVSTLELGDSALYLCASSEGGGVQETQYFGPGTRLLVL.

J is TRBJ2-7 and V is TRBV12-3 or TRBV12-4; D perhaps matches TRBD1 (6 bases). CDR3 size: 13 residues. Trimming shortened V by 6 bases and J by 6 bases, and 15 bases separated the two germline ends. Written as DNA, the CDR3 is TGTGCCAGCAGCCTACAGGGTTTCGGCGAGCAGTACTTC. Translated, it gives CASSLQGFGEQYF.

This chain joins TRBV19 and TRBJ1-2; 7 bases fit TRBD1. The CDR3 is 13 amino acids. CDR1 is LNHDA and CDR2 is SQIVND in the germline V gene (reference sequence). The V gene end was trimmed by 9 bases and the J gene end by 11 bases; junction bases not matched to a gene: 15. In DNA, the CDR3 is TGTGCCAGCCAATCAGGGGGATCTCTTTATTACACCTTC. Encoded protein: CASQSGGSLYYTF.

The genes are TRBV29-1 and TRBJ2-3; TRBD2 aligns across 7 bases. Germline assignment: CDR1 SQVTM and CDR2 ANQGSEA. With 6 bases clipped from V and 2 bases from J, the junction kept 8 bases outside the gene matches. The CDR3 runs 14 residues. The DNA of the CDR3 is TGCAGCGTGGACGGACTAGGACTCACAGATACGCAGTATTTT. Translated: CSVDGLGLTDTQYF.

The CDR3 protein is CASSRGSMNTGELFF. CDR3 coding DNA: TGTGCCAGCAGCCGAGGGAGTATGAACACCGGGGAGCTGTTTTTT. This chain uses TRBV5-4 with TRBJ2-2; the D gene is possibly TRBD2 (5 bases). V was cut by 4 bases and J by 1 base, with 11 bases left in between. The CDR3 extends over 15 amino acids. Germline V gene data show CDR1 as SGHNT and CDR2 as YYREEE (reference sequence).

The rearrangement joins TRBV5-1 to TRBJ1-1; D is undetermined. The V gene lost 6 bases and the J gene lost 1 base, with 10 bases spanning the gap. CDR1 is SGHRS, CDR2 YFSETQ, per germline. The CDR3 is 13 amino acids. In DNA, the CDR3 is TGCGCCAGCAATCCAGCGGGGAACACTGAAGCTTTCTTT. This codes for CASNPAGNTEAFF.

The J gene is TRBJ2-7, the V gene TRBV4-1; the D gene is possibly TRBD2 (5 bases). V lost 4 bases to trimming and J lost 4 bases, with 11 bases between them. The CDR3 contains 13 residues. Per the germline V gene, CDR1 is MGHRA and CDR2 is YSYEKL. The CDR3 is CASSPPGEYEQYF. As DNA, the CDR3 is TGCGCCAGCAGCCCACCCGGGGAATACGAGCAGTACTTC.

This clone was found once. The chain joins TRBV4-1 to TRBJ2-7, with 8 bases lining up with TRBD1. The V gene's germline CDR1 is MGHRA and CDR2 YSYEKL. The CDR3 has 17 amino acids. Trimming cost V 0 bases and J 1 base; bases outside gene matches: 8. CDR3 protein: CASSQEFRTGFSYEQYF. CDR3 coding DNA: TGCGCCAGCAGCCAAGAGTTCAGGACAGGGTTTTCCTACGAGCAGTACTTC.

The chain carries TRBV27 and TRBJ2-7; a weak D match, TRBD1 (7 bases). This CDR3 spans 16 amino acids. The germline gives CDR1 MNHEY, CDR2 SMNVEV (reference sequence). V lost 0 bases to trimming and J lost 2 bases, with 14 bases between them. The CDR3 nucleotides are TGTGCCAGCAGTTTATCGGAGGGGGACAGAACCTACGAGCAGTACTTC. Translation: CASSLSEGDRTYEQYF.

The chain employs TRBV6-5 and TRBJ1-2; possible D gene TRBD1, 6 bases. Deletions cut 2 bases from V and 13 bases from J, with 17 bases between. The CDR3 covers 13 residues. Germline values: CDR1 MNHEY, CDR2 SVGAGI. In nucleotides, the CDR3 is TGTGCCAGCAGTTACACGCGGACAGATCCCATCACCTTC. Protein sequence: CASSYTRTDPITF.

The rearrangement uses TRBV10-3 and TRBJ2-1, with a possible D match to TRBD2 (6 bases). Trimming pared 3 bases from V and 9 bases from J, leaving 18 bases between. From germline, CDR1 is ENHRY and CDR2 SYGVKD. The CDR3 contains 15 residues. The CDR3 reads CAISEPQGGGTEQFF. In DNA, the CDR3 is TGTGCCATCAGTGAACCCCAGGGAGGTGGTACTGAGCAGTTCTTC.

The chain has TRBV6-5 and TRBJ1-2; 8 positions agree with TRBD1. The CDR3 has 12 amino acids. Looked up from germline, CDR1 is MNHEY and CDR2 is SVGAGI. V shed 11 bases and J 7 bases; nucleotides not matched to a gene: 9. CDR3 sequence: CAERTGSFGYTF. For the CDR3, the DNA is TGTGCCGAAAGGACAGGGTCTTTTGGCTACACCTTC.

This clone was observed a handful of times. V usage is TRBV4-1 and J usage is TRBJ1-5, with D perhaps TRBD1 (5 bases). CDR3 size: 14 residues. Trimming removed 3 bases from V and 6 bases from J, with 12 bases in between. CDR1 and CDR2 from the germline V gene are MGHRA and YSYEKL. The CDR3 is CASSHGRDGQPQHF. CDR3 in DNA: TGCGCCAGCAGCCATGGGAGGGACGGTCAGCCCCAGCATTTT.

The chain recombines TRBV27 with TRBJ1-2; possibly TRBD1 for D (5 bases). CDR3 length: 12 amino acids. V lost 4 bases and J 8 bases, leaving 11 bases between the germline ends. Germline CDR1 reads MNHEY; CDR2 reads SMNVEV (reference sequence). CDR3 DNA: TGTGCCAGCAGTTCCCAGGGAAGGGGCTACACCTTC. It is translated as CASSSQGRGYTF.